Sequencing of this TCR beta chain was carried out in a study of CD8 T cells in ankylosing spondylitis. Findings and limits, study-wide: The study identified a TCR beta motif of under ten highly homologous variants that appeared characteristic of ankylosing spondylitis blood.

CDR3 length: 17 residues. Trimming cost V 1 base and J 8 bases, with 21 bases left between them. Germline values: CDR1 SGHVS, CDR2 FQNEAQ. This clonotype was observed at least ten times. Its antigen remains unknown. MiXCR, run by TCRdb on the 5' RACE reads, gives a single entry per CDR3 protein. This table holds more than 500,000 distinct CDR3 sequences, approximately 5.3% found once. V gene TRBV7-8 combines with J gene TRBJ1-5, with D perhaps matching TRBD1 (6 bases). The source material was blood, either unsorted or a sorted T cell fraction (not recorded which). This receptor was obtained from a male donor with ankylosing spondylitis. CDR3 DNA: TGTGCCAGCAGCTTAGTTTGGGGGCTAAGCGGGGGGGAGCCCCAGCATTTT. Its protein product is CASSLVWGLSGGEPQHF.